This T cell receptor beta chain was sequenced for a study of blood T cells in healthy people across ages. Germline V gives CDR1 MGHRA, CDR2 YSYEKL. Trimming at V came to 3 bases and at J to 4 bases, leaving 9 bases not matched to a gene. CDR3 length: 16 residues. This clonotype has a handful of counts. Its matching antigen is unknown. Overall study results and limits: Naive CD4+ cells and diversity were both higher in long-lived donors than in aged donors. Roughly linearly, TCR beta diversity per million T cells fell as age increased. TCR beta diversity was tightly associated with the proportion of naive T cells.

The authors ran a second PCR of about 6 to 11 cycles using a sample-barcoded 5' primer and a J-beta primer mix. CDR3-containing paired-end reads numbered at least 3 million in each sample. TCRdb reanalysed the 5' RACE reads using MiXCR and keeps one entry per CDR3 protein. The table has some 1.6 million distinct CDR3 sequences, roughly 32% seen once. The sequenced sample consisted of blood. The chain has TRBV4-1 and TRBJ2-7, with TRBD2 identical over 10 bases. The TCR comes from a woman aged 25 to 39 in good health. CDR3 in DNA: TGCGCCAGCAGCCACGCAAGCGGGGGGGCAGTTTACGAGCAGTACTTC. It codes for CASSHASGGAVYEQYF.